This T cell receptor beta chain came from a study of blood T cells in healthy people across ages. Primers used in a second PCR of roughly 6 to 11 cycles were a sample-barcoded 5' primer and a J-beta primer mix. Every sample gave at least 2.5 million paired-end reads containing CDR3. TCRdb reprocessed the 5' RACE reads with MiXCR, giving one entry per CDR3 protein. This sample has 2 million or so distinct CDR3 sequences, with about 50% found just once. This clonotype was observed a handful of times. Its antigen is undetermined. Study-wide results and limits: Estimated diversity across one million T cells was deemed an underestimate.

J gave up 6 bases and V 3 bases, and 11 bases lay outside the gene matches. CDR1 SNHLY and CDR2 FYNNEI come from the germline V gene. The CDR3 has 15 amino acids. At least 6.5 million PBMCs were isolated per sample. The chain combines TRBV2 with TRBJ2-7; 7 nucleotides agree with TRBD1. Material for sequencing was blood. The source is a woman aged 35 to 49 in good health. The CDR3: CASSERKGQFSEQYF. In DNA form, the CDR3 reads TGTGCCAGCAGTGAGAGGAAGGGACAGTTCTCCGAGCAGTACTTC.